The 2 T cell receptor beta chains below come from one sample, sequenced in a study of T cells in Graves' hyperthyroidism and ophthalmopathy. Authors of the study amplified TCR beta CDR3 regions from RNA transcripts. First-round RT-PCR of the TCR CDR3 relied on the HTBI primer set. TCRdb itself ran the multiplex PCR reads through MiXCR, one entry per CDR3 protein. The data show about 610,000 distinct CDR3 sequences, with roughly 14% seen just once and 3.5% to 4.5% held by the top ten. The sequencing input was blood. These receptor sequences come from a woman between 40 and 50 years old with Graves' ophthalmopathy.

In regard to this clonotype: A read error is likely, as this CDR3 ends without the conserved phenylalanine or tryptophan. CDR3 bases: TGTGCCAGCAGTTTATCGGGGGTCAATGAAGCTTTCCTT. It translates to CASSLSGVNEAFL. The J gene is TRBJ1-1, the V gene TRBV28; the D gene is possibly TRBD1 (5 bases). The germline CDR1 and CDR2 sequences are MDHEN and SYDVKM. The ends were cut back, 1 base at V and 7 bases at J, with 10 bases in the middle. The CDR3 runs to 13 residues.

There are many counts of this clonotype. Mismatch with germline at one junction end may stem from a read error. This chain connects TRBV7-2 to TRBJ1-5; a weak D match, TRBD1 (5 bases). Germline V gene data show CDR1 as SGHTA and CDR2 as FQGNSA. This CDR3 is built from 15 residues. The CDR3 region is CASSLAPGIGQPQHF. CDR3 nucleotide sequence: TGTGCCAGCAGTTTAGCCCCAGGGATCGGTCAGCCCCAGCATTTT. Complete variable domain (other parts from reference TRBV7-2 and TRBJ1-5): GAGVSQSPSNKVTEKGKDVELRCDPISGHTALYWYRQSLGQGLEFLIYFQGNSAPDKSGLPSDRFSAERTGGSVSTLTIQRTQQEDSAVYLCASSLAPGIGQPQHFGDGTRLSIL.